The TCR beta chain under discussion was sequenced for a study of regulatory T cells in long-lasting Graves disease. Relying on iRepertoire HTBI primers and Arm-PCR of CDR3 regions, the team built TCR beta libraries. TCRdb recomputed calls from the multiplex PCR reads with MiXCR, one row per CDR3 protein. Among about 660,000 distinct CDR3 sequences listed, around 30% were seen once. CDR1 is DFQATT and CDR2 is SNEGSKA in the germline V gene (reference sequence). The CDR3 runs 14 residues. Trimming stripped 0 bases from V and 7 bases from J, with 10 bases between. Time point indicated: persistent/refractory GD, antithyroid drugs over 5 years with positive TRAb. TCR sequences were obtained from RNA taken from PBMCs. In each case, Graves' disease was diagnosed per American Thyroid Association guidelines. The patients were enrolled through endocrinology in Xi'an, China. Into tubes containing EDTA, about 9.6 milliliters of peripheral blood were drawn.

The sequence was obtained from a female donor with Graves disease. The sequences come from peripheral blood mononuclear cells (PBMCs), collected when the disease was refractory, from a patient treated with antithyroid drugs. This rearrangement joins TRBV20-1 to TRBJ1-6, with D uncertain. CDR3 coding DNA: TGCAGTGCTAGAGATACGAGGGCCAATTCACCCCTCCACTTT. It codes for CSARDTRANSPLHF.